This T cell receptor beta chain was retrieved from a study of T cell clonotyping in hematopoietic cell transplantation. The time point denotes: recipient sample about 28 days before transplant, after cytoreduction. Profiled with immunoSEQ multiplex PCR; TCRdb holds only in-frame clones, not every one. Among roughly 50,000 clones listed, 65% to 90% were seen once. Trimming stripped 2 bases from V and 8 bases from J, with 10 bases between. This CDR3 region has 13 residues. CDR1 and CDR2 from the germline V gene are MNHEY and SVGAGI. The chain employs TRBV6-5 and TRBJ2-4, with TRBD1 as a possible D gene (6 bases). Sequenced material: peripheral blood mononuclear cells, taken before stem cell transplant. The sequence was collected from a man aged 60 to 69 with biphenotypic leukemia. Some clones in this sample may be carry-over from other donors' samples. The CDR3: CASSYVRGDIQYF. In DNA form, the CDR3 reads TGTGCCAGCAGTTACGTCAGGGGAGACATTCAGTACTTC.